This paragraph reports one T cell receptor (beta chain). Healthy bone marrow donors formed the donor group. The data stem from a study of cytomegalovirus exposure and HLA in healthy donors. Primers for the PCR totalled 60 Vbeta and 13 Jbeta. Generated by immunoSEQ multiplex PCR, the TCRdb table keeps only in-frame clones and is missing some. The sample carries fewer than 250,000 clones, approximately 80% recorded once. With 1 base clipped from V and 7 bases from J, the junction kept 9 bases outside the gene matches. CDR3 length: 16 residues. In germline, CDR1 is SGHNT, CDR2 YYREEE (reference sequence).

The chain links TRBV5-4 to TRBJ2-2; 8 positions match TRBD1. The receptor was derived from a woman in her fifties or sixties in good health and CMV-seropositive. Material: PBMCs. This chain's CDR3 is CASSLPWTGKVGELFF. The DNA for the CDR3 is TGTGCCAGCAGCTTGCCCTGGACAGGGAAAGTCGGGGAGCTGTTTTTT.